Listed below are T cell receptor beta chains from one sample, sequenced in a study of identical twins. TCRdb reprocessed the 5' RACE reads via MiXCR and lists one record per CDR3 protein. This repertoire shows about 520,000 distinct CDR3 sequences, 22% found once; its top ten account for approximately 0.95%. The same specimen was also included in a second study, on T cells expressing NK-cell markers.

Sequencing was done on a sample of CD4+ T cells sorted from blood. The origin of the receptors is a young woman in good health. Both conserved end residues are part of each CDR3. A D gene is named only where the DNA matches it firmly. Clone sizes are given selectively: once, few, many, or a class where the clone is expanded.

V,D,size,J,DNA,CDR3
TRBV20-1,TRBD2,.,TRBJ2-3,TGCAGTGCTCCACGGACTAGAACTAGCACAGATACGCAGTATTTT,CSAPRTRTSTDTQYF
TRBV20-1,TRBD2,.,TRBJ2-7,TGCAGTGCTAGAGACCGACTAGCGGGAGTTTACGCGCAGTACTTC,CSARDRLAGVYAQYF
TRBV12-3/TRBV12-4,.,.,TRBJ1-5,TGTGCCAGCAGATCAGAAGCCAATCAGCCCCAGCATTTT,CASRSEANQPQHF
TRBV20-1,TRBD2,.,TRBJ2-5,TGCAGTGCGCCTGTGGGACTAACCCAAGAGACCCAGTACTTC,CSAPVGLTQETQYF
TRBV15,TRBD1,.,TRBJ2-7,TGTGCCACCAGCAGAGATTCGGGACAGCCGGAAGCCTACGAGCAGTACTTC,CATSRDSGQPEAYEQYF
TRBV6-1,.,few,TRBJ2-7,TGTGCCAGCAGGGACCTGAGGATATCCGAGCAGTACTTC,CASRDLRISEQYF
TRBV20-1,TRBD2,few,TRBJ2-7,TGCAGTGCTGGAGCGGGAGGGCCGGTATCCGAGCAGTACTTC,CSAGAGGPVSEQYF
TRBV20-1,TRBD1,.,TRBJ1-3,TGCAGTGCCATGGGGGGACAGGTCTACAACACCATATATTTT,CSAMGGQVYNTIYF
TRBV2,TRBD1,once,TRBJ2-1,TGTGCCAGCAGTGAACAGGGGGCGGCGAATGAGCAGTTCTTC,CASSEQGAANEQFF
TRBV7-2,.,once,TRBJ1-2,TGTGCCAGCAGCTTAGTTGGGGACTACACCTTC,CASSLVGDYTF
TRBV5-1,.,.,TRBJ2-1,TGCGCCAGCAGCCCGGGGTCTAGCTATGAGCAGTTCTTC,CASSPGSSYEQFF
TRBV20-1,.,.,TRBJ2-1,TGCAGTGCCCTCCTTTTGCGTACCTCCTACAATGAGCAGTTCTTC,CSALLLRTSYNEQFF
TRBV7-3,TRBD2,few,TRBJ2-3,TGTGCCAGCAGCGAAGCGGGGGGAAGCACAGATACGCAGTATTTT,CASSEAGGSTDTQYF
TRBV10-1,.,.,TRBJ2-7,TGCGCCAGCAGTGGCCCAGTGCGGTCCGAGCAGTACTTC,CASSGPVRSEQYF
TRBV20-1,.,few,TRBJ1-1,TGCAGTGCTCCCAGGGCGCAGATAAACACTGAAGCTTTCTTT,CSAPRAQINTEAFF
TRBV10-2,.,many,TRBJ2-1,TGCGCCAGTCTCCAACCGGGGGCACGGAACAATGAGCAGTTCTTC,CASLQPGARNNEQFF
TRBV4-3,.,few,TRBJ2-1,TGCGCCAGCAGCGCAAAGAGGACCAATGAGCAGTTCTTC,CASSAKRTNEQFF
TRBV7-2,TRBD1,few,TRBJ2-2,TGTGCCAGCAGCCCACAGGGGCGGGCCACCGGGGAGCTGTTTTTT,CASSPQGRATGELFF
TRBV13,.,few,TRBJ2-7,TGTGCCAGCAGCCTGGGATTAACATCCTACGAGCAGTACTTC,CASSLGLTSYEQYF
TRBV6-2/TRBV6-3,.,.,TRBJ2-7,TGTGCCAGCAGTTACTCAACCCCGCGGAGGTCCGAGCAGTACTTC,CASSYSTPRRSEQYF
TRBV12-3/TRBV12-4,.,.,TRBJ1-4,TGTGCCAGCGGGGACACTAATGAAAAACTGTTTTTT,CASGDTNEKLFF
TRBV7-9,.,.,TRBJ2-3,TGTGCCAGCAGCCTCGTATTAGCGCTCCCCACAGATACGCAGTATTTT,CASSLVLALPTDTQYF
TRBV6-5,TRBD1,.,TRBJ1-6,TGTGCCAGCAGTTTAGGACAGGGGGCTCATTCACCCCTCCACTTT,CASSLGQGAHSPLHF
TRBV12-3/TRBV12-4,TRBD2,.,TRBJ2-1,TGTGCCAGCGCAAAGGGGACTAGCGAATACAATGAGCAGTTCTTC,CASAKGTSEYNEQFF
TRBV20-1,.,once,TRBJ2-5,TGCAGTGCTAGCCCCCCCGGGACTTCACAAGAGACCCAGTACTTC,CSASPPGTSQETQYF
TRBV5-1,.,.,TRBJ1-4,TGCGCCAGCAGCACGGTCCCGGACGATGAAAAACTGTTTTTT,CASSTVPDDEKLFF
TRBV6-5,.,.,TRBJ2-3,TGTGCCAGCAGTTACAGACCCATAAGCACAGATACGCAGTATTTT,CASSYRPISTDTQYF
TRBV7-2,TRBD1,few,TRBJ2-7,TGTGCCAGCAGACCATCAGGGGGCTTCCCCTACGAGCAGTACTTC,CASRPSGGFPYEQYF
TRBV19,.,many,TRBJ2-2,TGCGCCAGCAGCCGAACTAACACCGGGGAGCTGTTTTTT,CASSRTNTGELFF
TRBV7-2,TRBD1,few,TRBJ2-1,TGTGCCAGCAGCTCGGGACAGGGGCTTTCTCAGTTCTTC,CASSSGQGLSQFF
TRBV18,TRBD1,few,TRBJ1-2,TGTGCCAGCTCACCACCCGGGACAGGGAATAACTATGGCTACACCTTC,CASSPPGTGNNYGYTF
TRBV5-1,.,many,TRBJ1-2,TGCGCCAGCAGCAGAACGGCAGGCCGGGGCGATGGCTACACCTTC,CASSRTAGRGDGYTF
TRBV5-1,.,few,TRBJ2-7,TGCGCCAGCAACAATATGGTCAGTGAGCAGTACTTC,CASNNMVSEQYF
TRBV2,.,.,TRBJ1-4,TGTGCCAGCAGACCGTTATCAACTAATGAAAAACTGTTTTTT,CASRPLSTNEKLFF
TRBV5-1,.,once,TRBJ2-2,TGCGCCAGCAGGTTCGACGTCACCGGGGAGCTGTTTTTT,CASRFDVTGELFF
TRBV20-1,.,many,TRBJ1-1,TGCAGTGCTAGAGAGGTGAACAGGCACACTGAAGCTTTCTTT,CSAREVNRHTEAFF
TRBV20-1,.,.,TRBJ1-2,TGCAGTGCTAGAGTTTGGGGACAAGTTCCCGCTTCGGACGGCTACACCTTC,CSARVWGQVPASDGYTF
TRBV14,.,.,TRBJ2-3,TGTGCCAGCAACGAAGGGGGGGCAGGAGATACGCAGTATTTT,CASNEGGAGDTQYF
TRBV7-8,.,.,TRBJ1-4,TGTGCCAGCAGCTTATGGAGCGGCAGGGAGAATGAAAAACTGTTTTTT,CASSLWSGRENEKLFF
TRBV11-2,TRBD2,few,TRBJ2-1,TGTGCCAGCAGCCCGGCAGCGGGAGGACGTGAGCAGTTCTTC,CASSPAAGGREQFF
TRBV7-8,.,.,TRBJ2-3,TGTGCCAGCAGCCGGGGGGCCCGGGAAGATACGCAGTATTTT,CASSRGAREDTQYF